Detailed here is one T cell receptor (beta chain). The antigen is undetermined. V lost 2 bases and J lost 4, with 13 bases in between. CDR1 and CDR2 from the germline V gene are SGHRS and YFSETQ. CDR3 length: 16 amino acids. This specimen belongs to a study of cytomegalovirus exposure and HLA in healthy donors. The study, taken as a whole, reports: Most TCR beta V segments were productive about 87% or about 30% of the time in an earlier analysis.

The study ran its PCR with 60 Vbeta and 13 Jbeta primers. Using immunoSEQ multiplex PCR, the repertoire was profiled, and TCRdb retains in-frame clones only, with some absent. The sample contains around 210,000 clones, roughly three quarters of which appear only once. The chain links TRBV5-1 to TRBJ2-6; no clear D. The origin of this receptor is a male donor in good health and CMV-seropositive. Input material: PBMCs. The CDR3: CASSFARIPGANVLTF. The CDR3 nucleotides are TGCGCCAGCAGCTTCGCGCGGATCCCGGGGGCCAACGTCCTGACTTTC.